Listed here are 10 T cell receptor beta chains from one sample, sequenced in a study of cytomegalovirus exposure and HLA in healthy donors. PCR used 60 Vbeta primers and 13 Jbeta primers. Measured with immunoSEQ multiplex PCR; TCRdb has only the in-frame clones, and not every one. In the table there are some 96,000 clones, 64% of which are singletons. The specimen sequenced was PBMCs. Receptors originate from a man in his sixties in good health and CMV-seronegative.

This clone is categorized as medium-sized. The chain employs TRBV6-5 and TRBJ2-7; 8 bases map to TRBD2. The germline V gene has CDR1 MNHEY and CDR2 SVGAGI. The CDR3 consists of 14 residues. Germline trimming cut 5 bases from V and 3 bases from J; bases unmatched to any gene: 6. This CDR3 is CASSRTSSSYEQYF. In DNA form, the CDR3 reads TGTGCCAGCAGTCGGACTAGCTCGAGCTACGAGCAGTACTTC.

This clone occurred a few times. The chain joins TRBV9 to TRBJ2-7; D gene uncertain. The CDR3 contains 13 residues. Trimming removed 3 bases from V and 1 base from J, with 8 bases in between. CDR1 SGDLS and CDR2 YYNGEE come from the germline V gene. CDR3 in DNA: TGTGCCAGCAGCGGAGTCGGGTCCTACGAGCAGTACTTC. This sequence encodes CASSGVGSYEQYF.

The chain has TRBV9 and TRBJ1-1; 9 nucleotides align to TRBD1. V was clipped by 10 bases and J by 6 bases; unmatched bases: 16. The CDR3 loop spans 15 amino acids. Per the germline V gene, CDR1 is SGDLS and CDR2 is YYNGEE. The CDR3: CASRAGDREGAEAFF. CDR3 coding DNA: TGTGCCTCCCGGGCGGGGGACAGGGAGGGTGCTGAAGCTTTCTTT.

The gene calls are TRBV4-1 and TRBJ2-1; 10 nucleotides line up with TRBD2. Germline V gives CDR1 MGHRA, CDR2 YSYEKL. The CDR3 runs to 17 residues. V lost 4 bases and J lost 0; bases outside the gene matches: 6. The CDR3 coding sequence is TGCGCCAGCAGCCTAACACTAGCGGGGCTCTCCTACAATGAGCAGTTCTTC. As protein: CASSLTLAGLSYNEQFF.

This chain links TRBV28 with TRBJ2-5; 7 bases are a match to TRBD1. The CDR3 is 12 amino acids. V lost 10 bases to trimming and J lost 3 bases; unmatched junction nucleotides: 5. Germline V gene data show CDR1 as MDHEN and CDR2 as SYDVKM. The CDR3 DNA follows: TGTGCCATCACGACAGGGAAAGAGACCCAGTACTTC. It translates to CAITTGKETQYF.

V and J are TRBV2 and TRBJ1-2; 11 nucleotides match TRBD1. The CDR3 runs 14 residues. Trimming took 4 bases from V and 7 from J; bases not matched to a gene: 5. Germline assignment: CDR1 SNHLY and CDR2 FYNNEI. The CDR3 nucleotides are TGTGCCAGCAGTGCCGGGACAGGGGGAAGTGGCTACACCTTC. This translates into CASSAGTGGSGYTF.

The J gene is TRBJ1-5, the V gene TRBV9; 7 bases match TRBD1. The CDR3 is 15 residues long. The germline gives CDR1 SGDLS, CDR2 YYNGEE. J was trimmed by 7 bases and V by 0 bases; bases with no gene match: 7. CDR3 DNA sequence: TGTGCCAGCAGCGTAGCAGACAGGGCTAACCAGCCCCAGCATTTT. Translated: CASSVADRANQPQHF.

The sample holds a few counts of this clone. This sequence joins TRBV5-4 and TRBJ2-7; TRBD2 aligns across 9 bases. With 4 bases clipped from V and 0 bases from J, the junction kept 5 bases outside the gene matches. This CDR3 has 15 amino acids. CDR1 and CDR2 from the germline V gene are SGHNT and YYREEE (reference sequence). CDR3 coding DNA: TGTGCCAGCAGCCGCCTAGCGGGGACCTCCTACGAGCAGTACTTC. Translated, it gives CASSRLAGTSYEQYF.

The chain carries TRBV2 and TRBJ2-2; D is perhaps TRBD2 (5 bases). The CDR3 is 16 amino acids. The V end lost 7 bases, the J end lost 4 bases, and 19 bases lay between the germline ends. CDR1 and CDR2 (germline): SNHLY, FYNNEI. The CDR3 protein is CASNPRQAAGTGELFF. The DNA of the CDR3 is TGTGCCAGCAACCCCCGGCAAGCGGCAGGCACCGGGGAGCTGTTTTTT.

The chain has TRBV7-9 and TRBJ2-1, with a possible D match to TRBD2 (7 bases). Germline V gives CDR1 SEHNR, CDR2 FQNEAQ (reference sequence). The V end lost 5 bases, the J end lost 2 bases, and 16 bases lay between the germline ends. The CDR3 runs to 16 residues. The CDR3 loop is CASSPLGGRAYNEQFF. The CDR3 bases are TGTGCCAGCAGCCCCCTAGGGGGGAGGGCCTACAATGAGCAGTTCTTC. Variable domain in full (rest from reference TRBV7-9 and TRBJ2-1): DTGVSQNPRHKITKRGQNVTFRCDPISEHNRLYWYRQTLGQGPEFLTYFQNEAQLEKSRLLSDRFSAERPKGSFSTLEIQRTEQGDSAMYLCASSPLGGRAYNEQFFGPGTRLTVL.